Presented here are 22 T cell receptor beta chains from one specimen sequenced in a study of CD8+ T cells in alopecia areata. The treatment here: oral pan-JAK inhibitor, 5-10 mg twice daily. After isolation, RNA underwent reverse transcription to generate cDNA as the sequencing template. Some clones are missing from TCRdb's copy, which holds only in-frame ones; the method was immunoSEQ multiplex PCR. The sample lists about 190,000 clones, around 56% seen once, with approximately 0.63% in the top ten. Source: CD4+ T cells sorted from blood, taken at week 4, from a patient treated with tofacitinib. The receptor source for this set is a human donor with alopecia areata.

The chain combines TRBV2 with TRBJ2-7, with 10 bases fitting TRBD2. The germline V gene has CDR1 SNHLY and CDR2 FYNNEI. The CDR3 sequence is 14 residues long. The junction had 6 bases not matched to a gene; V was cut back by 8 bases and J by 2 bases. The CDR3, as DNA: TGTGCCAGCGAGAGGACTAGCGGAACCTACGAGCAGTACTTC. This codes for CASERTSGTYEQYF.

V usage is TRBV7-9 and J usage is TRBJ2-1, with TRBD2 identical over 13 bases. V dropped 0 bases and J dropped 8; count of bases not matched to a gene: 4. Looked up from germline, CDR1 is SEHNR and CDR2 is FQNEAQ (reference sequence). The CDR3 is made up of 16 amino acids. This chain's CDR3 is CASSLAGLAGPHEQFF. The CDR3 nucleotides are TGTGCCAGCAGCTTAGCGGGACTAGCGGGACCCCATGAGCAGTTCTTC. Supplemented by reference TRBV7-9 and TRBJ2-1, the full variable domain reads DTGVSQNPRHKITKRGQNVTFRCDPISEHNRLYWYRQTLGQGPEFLTYFQNEAQLEKSRLLSDRFSAERPKGSFSTLEIQRTEQGDSAMYLCASSLAGLAGPHEQFFGPGTRLTVL.

The rearrangement joins TRBV29-1 to TRBJ1-2; D not resolved. Trimming removed 3 bases from V and 0 bases from J, with 11 bases in between. The germline gives CDR1 SQVTM, CDR2 ANQGSEA. This CDR3 has 14 residues. The CDR3 bases are TGCAGCGTTGACTTGTGGCAGGCTAACTATGGCTACACCTTC. Its translation: CSVDLWQANYGYTF.

The V call is TRBV10-3, the J call TRBJ2-7; the match to TRBD2 covers 10 bases. J gave up 4 bases and V 7 bases, and 7 bases lay outside the gene matches. Germline V gene data show CDR1 as ENHRY and CDR2 as SYGVKD. CDR3 length equals 14 residues. CDR3: CAIKGAGGMYEQYF. For the CDR3, the DNA is TGTGCCATCAAGGGAGCGGGAGGGATGTACGAGCAGTACTTC.

This clone was seen only a few times. CDR3 sequence reads: CASRGDRNNEQFF. CDR3 DNA sequence: TGCGCCAGCAGGGGGGACAGGAACAATGAGCAGTTCTTC. The chain joins TRBV5-1 to TRBJ2-1; 8 nucleotides agree with TRBD1. V lost 5 bases to trimming and J lost 5 bases; unmatched junction nucleotides: 3. The CDR3 consists of 13 residues. Germline V gives CDR1 SGHRS, CDR2 YFSETQ.

The CDR3 spells CASSSQRDVYTQYF. In DNA form, the CDR3 reads TGCGCCAGCAGCTCCCAAAGGGACGTGTACACCCAGTACTTC. The V and J genes are TRBV5-1 and TRBJ2-5, with D perhaps given as TRBD1 or TRBD2 (5 bases each). Germline CDR1 reads SGHRS; CDR2 reads YFSETQ. The CDR3 totals 14 residues. V was clipped by 3 bases and J by 8 bases, with 17 bases between them.

In its sample, this clone was seen a few times. The chain uses TRBV10-3 and TRBJ2-3; the D is unclear. The V and J ends lost 5 bases and 6 bases respectively, with 6 bases between them. The CDR3 sequence is 11 residues long. From germline, CDR1 is ENHRY and CDR2 SYGVKD. In DNA, the CDR3 is TGTGCCATCAGTCAGGCTGATACGCAGTATTTT. This gives the protein CAISQADTQYF.

The chain has TRBV11-1 and TRBJ1-1; TRBD1 matches at 8 bases. Per the germline V gene, CDR1 is SGHAT and CDR2 is FQDESV (reference sequence). The CDR3 totals 16 residues. Losses at the gene ends were 4 bases for V and 2 bases for J; bases not matched to a gene: 9. For the CDR3, the DNA is TGTGCCAGCAGCTACCCTACTCAGGGGGCTAACACTGAAGCTTTCTTT. This codes for CASSYPTQGANTEAFF.

The V gene is TRBV10-2, the J gene TRBJ2-5, with D unclear. V was clipped by 4 bases and J by 1 base, with 10 bases between them. Germline values: CDR1 WSHSY, CDR2 SAAADI. This CDR3 spans 14 amino acids. The CDR3 DNA reads TGCGCCAGCAGTGCCGTTCCTCTCCAAGAGACCCAGTACTTC. As protein: CASSAVPLQETQYF.

The rearrangement uses TRBV30 and TRBJ2-4; 9 bases are shared with TRBD1. This CDR3 has 13 residues. J gave up 9 bases and V 2 bases, and 5 bases lay outside the gene matches. In germline, CDR1 is GTSNPN, CDR2 SVGIG (reference sequence). CDR3 nucleotides: TGTGCCTGGAGTTCTGGACAGGGGACCATTCAGTACTTC. Protein product: CAWSSGQGTIQYF.

J is TRBJ2-7 and V is TRBV4-1, with D possibly matching TRBD1 (6 bases). Per the germline V gene, CDR1 is MGHRA and CDR2 is YSYEKL. V shed 2 bases and J shed 3 bases, with 17 bases lying between them. The CDR3 extends over 16 amino acids. CDR3 nucleotides: TGCGCCAGCAGCCAATCCCAGGCCAGGGGCCACTACGAGCAGTACTTC. It codes for CASSQSQARGHYEQYF.

The chain is built from TRBV20-1 and TRBJ2-5, with TRBD2 as a possible D gene (5 bases). The CDR3 consists of 11 residues. Germline V gene lookup returns CDR1 DFQATT and CDR2 SNEGSKA (reference sequence). The germline V and J ends were trimmed by 4 bases and 3 bases, with 6 bases remaining between them. The CDR3 coding sequence is TGCAGTGCTACGAGGGAAGAGACCCAGTACTTC. Its protein is CSATREETQYF.

This clone was seen more than once but under ten times. This chain uses TRBV29-1 with TRBJ2-3; unclear D gene. Germline CDR1 SQVTM, CDR2 ANQGSEA. The CDR3 runs to 14 residues. V lost 3 bases and J lost 6, with 16 bases in between. The CDR3 sequence: CSVEGLGNTDTQYF. CDR3 bases: TGCAGCGTTGAGGGTTTAGGGAATACGGATACGCAGTATTTT.

V gene TRBV29-1 combines with J gene TRBJ1-1, with TRBD1 identical over 9 bases. V lost 4 bases and J lost 6; bases outside the gene matches: 9. CDR3 length: 14 amino acids. In germline, CDR1 is SQVTM, CDR2 ANQGSEA. CDR3 residues: CSVGWTGEKPEAFF. The CDR3 nucleotides read TGCAGCGTTGGGTGGACAGGGGAGAAACCTGAAGCTTTCTTT. The complete variable domain, with remaining parts taken from reference TRBV29-1 and TRBJ1-1, reads SAVISQKPSRDICQRGTSLTIQCQVDSQVTMMFWYRQQPGQSLTLIATANQGSEATYESGFVIDKFPISRPNLTFSTLTVSNMSPEDSSIYLCSVGWTGEKPEAFFGQGTRLTVV.

Regarding this clone: This same CDR3 is encoded by further DNA sequences in the sample. DNA of the CDR3: TGTGCCACCAGCAGAGGAGGGAATCAGCCCCAGCATTTT. Amino acids: CATSRGGNQPQHF. The chain recombines TRBV15 with TRBJ1-5; unclear D gene. Germline-derived CDR1 and CDR2 are LNHNV and YYDKDF (reference sequence). The CDR3 is made up of 13 amino acids. V dropped 1 base and J dropped 4 bases, with 5 bases sitting between them. The complete variable domain, with remaining parts taken from reference TRBV15 and TRBJ1-5, reads DAMVIQNPRYQVTQFGKPVTLSCSQTLNHNVMYWYQQKSSQAPKLLFHYYDKDFNNEADTPDNFQSRRPNTSFCFLDIRSPGLGDTAMYLCATSRGGNQPQHFGDGTRLSIL.

This chain links TRBV11-1 with TRBJ2-7, with D possibly being TRBD1 (5 bases). Germline V CDR1 and CDR2: SGHAT, FQDESV (reference sequence). V lost 5 bases and J lost 4, with 18 bases in between. This CDR3 is 15 amino acids long. This chain's CDR3 is CASSLDRTQTYEQYF. CDR3 sequence (DNA): TGTGCCAGCAGCCTAGACCGGACACAGACTTACGAGCAGTACTTC.

The rearrangement links TRBV15 to TRBJ1-2, with unresolved D. The CDR3 extends over 13 amino acids. The germline gives CDR1 LNHNV, CDR2 YYDKDF (reference sequence). Trimming removed 0 bases from V and 6 bases from J, with 8 bases in between. DNA for the CDR3: TGTGCCACCAGCAGAGATCATCGGGATGGCTACACCTTC. This encodes CATSRDHRDGYTF.

V gene TRBV29-1 combines with J gene TRBJ2-3, with 7 bases identical to TRBD2. Germline V CDR1 and CDR2: SQVTM, ANQGSEA. This CDR3 comprises 13 residues. CDR3 DNA: TGCTGCGGCAGCGGGGACGGCACAGATACGCAGTATTTT. Amino acids: CCGSGDGTDTQYF.

This rearrangement joins TRBV18 to TRBJ1-1; D possibly corresponds to TRBD1 (5 bases). Looked up from germline, CDR1 is KGHSH and CDR2 is LQKENI. V was clipped by 3 bases and J by 8 bases, with 13 bases between them. The CDR3 extends over 13 amino acids. CDR3 sequence: CASSPPGALEAFF. As DNA, the CDR3 is TGTGCCAGCTCACCCCCCGGGGCGCTGGAAGCTTTCTTT.

In DNA form, the CDR3 reads TGTGCCAGTAGTACCGGACAGTTCGATCAGCCCCAGCATTTT. Translating gives CASSTGQFDQPQHF. The rearrangement links TRBV19 to TRBJ1-5, with D perhaps TRBD1 (6 bases). The V end was cut by 4 bases, the J end by 5 bases, with 12 bases between. Germline V gene sequence: CDR1 LNHDA, CDR2 SQIVND (reference sequence). The length of the CDR3 is 14 residues.

The chain combines TRBV10-3 with TRBJ2-3; TRBD2 agrees at 11 bases. The germline CDR1 and CDR2 sequences are ENHRY and SYGVKD. V shed 6 bases and J 5 bases; nucleotides not matched to a gene: 7. This CDR3 spans 15 amino acids. The CDR3, as DNA: TGTGCCATCAGGCTACTAGCGGGAGTCAGAGATACGCAGTATTTT. Protein product: CAIRLLAGVRDTQYF.

The rearrangement uses TRBV29-1 and TRBJ1-2, with D possibly matching TRBD1 (5 bases). Trimming cost V 8 bases and J 6 bases, with 19 bases left between them. The germline V gene encodes CDR1 SQVTM and CDR2 ANQGSEA. The CDR3 covers 13 residues. The CDR3 spells CSTDRGPEDGYTF. The CDR3 coding sequence is TGCAGCACTGACCGGGGCCCAGAGGATGGCTACACCTTC.